This T cell receptor beta chain was identified during a study of graft-versus-host responses after intestinal transplantation. Study at large: Uniformly, recipients were administered anti-thymocyte globulin induction with subsequent tacrolimus and steroids for three to four years.

Here immunoSEQ multiplex PCR was the method, and the copy in TCRdb shows in-frame clones only, minus some. The table includes 21,000 or so clones, roughly 92% detected once. The study's findings and limits: Marrow from the recipient contained GvH clones, some of which had appeared first in ileum or blood.

Worth noting for this clone: Its target is not known.

The CDR3 totals 16 residues. CDR1 SGHAT and CDR2 FQNNGV come from the germline V gene. With 1 base removed from V and 0 bases from J, the gap between germline ends came to 10 bases. The receptor was isolated from a human patient who received an intestinal transplant, so some T cells may come from the graft donor. The V and J genes are TRBV11-2 and TRBJ2-4; TRBD1 is a possible D gene (5 bases). Specimen: PBMCs, collected about 37 weeks after intestinal transplant. The CDR3 loop is CASSLGQFLAKNIQYF. For the CDR3, the DNA is TGTGCCAGCAGCTTAGGACAGTTCCTAGCCAAAAACATTCAGTACTTC.